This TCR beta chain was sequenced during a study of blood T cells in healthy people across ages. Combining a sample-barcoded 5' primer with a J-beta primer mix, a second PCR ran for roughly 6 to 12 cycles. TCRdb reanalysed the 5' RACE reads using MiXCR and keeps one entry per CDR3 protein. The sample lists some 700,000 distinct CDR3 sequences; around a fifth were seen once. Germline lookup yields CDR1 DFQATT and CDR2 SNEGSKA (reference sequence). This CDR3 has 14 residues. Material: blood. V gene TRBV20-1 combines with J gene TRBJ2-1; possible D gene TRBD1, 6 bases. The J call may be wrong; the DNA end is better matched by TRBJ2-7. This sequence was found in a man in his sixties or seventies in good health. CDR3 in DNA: TGCAGTGCTGAAACCCGAGGACAGAGCTACGAGCAGTACGTC. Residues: CSAETRGQSYEQYV.